This is a list of T cell receptor beta chains from one sample in a study of response to subunit inactivated influenza vaccine. TCRdb fed the RT-PCR reads into MiXCR, producing one record per CDR3 protein. This sample has 300,000 to 350,000 distinct CDR3 sequences, with 21% found just once. The sample was PBMCs from blood, taken about 20 months after vaccination. Receptors were obtained from a man aged 45-69 years who received an inactivated influenza vaccine. CDR3s include the opening cysteine and the closing phenylalanine or tryptophan. D genes are given only for firm matches. Where a row states a size, it is once, few, many or the class of an expanded clone; other rows omit it.

V: TRBV5-1; J: TRBJ1-2; size: few; D: NA; CDR3: CASSLGGRGAGGYTF; DNA: TGCGCCAGCAGCTTGGGGGGGCGCGGGGCAGGCGGCTACACCTTC
V: TRBV12-3/TRBV12-4; J: TRBJ2-7; size: many; D: NA; CDR3: CASGPWHEQYF; DNA: TGTGCCAGCGGACCTTGGCACGAGCAGTACTTC
V: TRBV6-1; J: TRBJ1-4; size: few; D: TRBD1; CDR3: CASRKDRVSEKLFF; DNA: TGTGCCAGCAGGAAGGACAGGGTGTCTGAAAAACTGTTTTTT
V: TRBV10-3; J: TRBJ2-5; size: NA; D: NA; CDR3: CAISDVSGDDKTQYF; DNA: TGTGCCATCAGTGATGTGTCAGGGGATGACAAGACCCAGTACTTC
V: TRBV28; J: TRBJ1-6; size: NA; D: NA; CDR3: CASSLPVGDNSLLHF; DNA: TGTGCCAGCAGTTTACCCGTGGGTGATAATTCACTCCTCCACTTT
V: TRBV5-6; J: TRBJ1-1; size: NA; D: NA; CDR3: CASSLEGAGGTEAFF; DNA: TGTGCCAGCAGCTTGGAGGGCGCAGGTGGCACTGAAGCTTTCTTT
V: TRBV7-2; J: TRBJ1-6; size: many; D: NA; CDR3: CASSIRDRDVSPLHF; DNA: TGTGCCAGCAGCATCCGGGACCGTGACGTCTCACCCCTCCACTTT
V: TRBV28; J: TRBJ2-2; size: few; D: NA; CDR3: CASSLEGELFF; DNA: TGTGCCAGCAGTTTAGAGGGGGAGCTGTTTTTT
V: TRBV11-2; J: TRBJ2-7; size: NA; D: NA; CDR3: CASSSLGSEQYF; DNA: TGTGCCAGCAGCTCCCTCGGAAGCGAGCAGTACTTC
V: TRBV3-1; J: TRBJ2-3; size: few; D: TRBD2; CDR3: CASSQELAGGVEDTQYF; DNA: TGTGCCAGCAGCCAAGAACTCGCGGGAGGGGTGGAGGATACGCAGTATTTT
V: TRBV3-1; J: TRBJ1-6; size: many; D: NA; CDR3: CASSLTGISSPLHF; DNA: TGTGCCAGCAGCTTAACGGGGATCTCTTCACCCCTCCACTTT
V: TRBV29-1; J: TRBJ2-5; size: many; D: NA; CDR3: CSVAVTGQETQYF; DNA: TGCAGCGTTGCTGTTACAGGTCAAGAGACCCAGTACTTC
V: TRBV4-3; J: TRBJ2-2; size: few; D: NA; CDR3: CASSPVRGGELFF; DNA: TGCGCCAGCAGCCCAGTTAGGGGCGGGGAGCTGTTTTTT
V: TRBV20-1; J: TRBJ2-7; size: NA; D: TRBD2; CDR3: CSASLTSGGTSEQYF; DNA: TGCAGTGCTAGTCTTACTAGCGGGGGAACCAGTGAGCAGTACTTC
V: TRBV10-2; J: TRBJ2-5; size: NA; D: NA; CDR3: CASYGAGRETQYF; DNA: TGCGCCAGCTATGGGGCAGGGCGAGAGACCCAGTACTTC
V: TRBV20-1; J: TRBJ1-6; size: many; D: NA; CDR3: CSAREGGAVNSPLHF; DNA: TGCAGTGCTAGAGAGGGGGGAGCGGTCAATTCACCCCTCCACTTT
V: TRBV6-5; J: TRBJ1-5; size: NA; D: NA; CDR3: CASSYETQLIAQPQHF; DNA: TGTGCCAGCAGTTACGAGACACAGTTGATCGCTCAGCCCCAGCATTTT
V: TRBV5-1; J: TRBJ2-1; size: NA; D: NA; CDR3: CASSFGTPVGYNEQFF; DNA: TGCGCCAGCAGCTTCGGGACACCGGTGGGCTACAATGAGCAGTTCTTC
V: TRBV29-1; J: TRBJ2-5; size: NA; D: NA; CDR3: CSVVTSPETQYF; DNA: TGCAGCGTTGTAACATCCCCGGAGACCCAGTACTTC
V: TRBV5-1; J: TRBJ2-1; size: NA; D: NA; CDR3: CASSLSGSDNEQFF; DNA: TGCGCCAGCAGCTTAAGCGGGTCTGACAATGAGCAGTTCTTC
V: TRBV28; J: TRBJ2-7; size: NA; D: NA; CDR3: CASAPVRAYEQYF; DNA: TGTGCCAGCGCGCCGGTCAGGGCCTACGAGCAGTACTTC
V: TRBV6-2/TRBV6-3; J: TRBJ1-4; size: NA; D: NA; CDR3: CASSYGTASEKLFF; DNA: TGTGCCAGCAGTTACGGGACGGCTAGTGAAAAACTGTTTTTT
V: TRBV4-3; J: TRBJ1-5; size: NA; D: NA; CDR3: CASSQERQALRDQPQHF; DNA: TGCGCCAGCAGCCAGGAAAGACAGGCTCTACGGGATCAGCCCCAGCATTTT
V: TRBV4-1; J: TRBJ1-2; size: NA; D: TRBD1; CDR3: CASGRQGENGYTF; DNA: TGCGCCAGCGGCAGACAGGGGGAAAATGGCTACACCTTC
V: TRBV6-5; J: TRBJ1-1; size: NA; D: NA; CDR3: CASSSKGTEAFF; DNA: TGTGCCAGCAGCTCCAAGGGGACTGAAGCTTTCTTT
V: TRBV6-2/TRBV6-3; J: TRBJ1-3; size: few; D: NA; CDR3: CATSASGNTIYF; DNA: TGTGCCACGTCGGCCTCTGGAAACACCATATATTTT
V: TRBV6-1; J: TRBJ2-3; size: few; D: NA; CDR3: CASRIGDGVTDTQYF; DNA: TGTGCCAGCAGGATTGGGGACGGGGTCACAGATACGCAGTATTTT
V: TRBV10-3; J: TRBJ2-6; size: NA; D: NA; CDR3: CAISESPWQDNNVLTF; DNA: TGTGCCATCAGTGAGTCCCCCTGGCAGGACAACAACGTCCTGACTTTC
V: TRBV7-9; J: TRBJ1-6; size: NA; D: NA; CDR3: CASSSGPYNSPLHF; DNA: TGTGCCAGCAGCTCGGGACCTTATAATTCACCCCTCCACTTT
V: TRBV12-3/TRBV12-4; J: TRBJ1-2; size: many; D: NA; CDR3: CASSLRGDYGYTF; DNA: TGTGCCAGCAGTTTACGGGGTGACTATGGCTACACCTTC
V: TRBV7-7; J: TRBJ2-1; size: few; D: TRBD2; CDR3: CASSPSGTSAYNEQFF; DNA: TGTGCTAGCAGCCCATCCGGGACTAGCGCTTACAATGAGCAGTTCTTC
V: TRBV9; J: TRBJ1-1; size: many; D: NA; CDR3: CASSVVGRNTEAFF; DNA: TGTGCCAGCAGCGTAGTTGGCCGGAACACTGAAGCTTTCTTT
V: TRBV29-1; J: TRBJ2-3; size: NA; D: NA; CDR3: CSVRFLATDTQYF; DNA: TGCAGCGTCAGATTTTTAGCCACAGATACGCAGTATTTT
V: TRBV6-1; J: TRBJ2-2; size: few; D: NA; CDR3: CASSETTGELFF; DNA: TGTGCCAGCAGTGAAACCACCGGGGAGCTGTTTTTT
V: TRBV19; J: TRBJ1-6; size: NA; D: TRBD1; CDR3: CASSRGQQSPLHF; DNA: TGTGCCAGTTCGAGGGGGCAGCAATCACCCCTCCACTTT
V: TRBV6-2/TRBV6-3; J: TRBJ1-5; size: few; D: TRBD1; CDR3: CASSYPSTGGLQPQHF; DNA: TGTGCCAGCAGTTACCCCTCAACAGGGGGCCTTCAGCCCCAGCATTTT
V: TRBV5-4; J: TRBJ1-6; size: NA; D: NA; CDR3: CASSVVTGNNSPLHF; DNA: TGTGCCAGCAGCGTGGTAACAGGGAATAATTCACCCCTCCACTTT
V: TRBV4-2; J: TRBJ1-4; size: few; D: NA; CDR3: CASSQDPLVGATNEKLFF; DNA: TGTGCCAGCAGCCAAGATCCTTTGGTAGGGGCGACTAATGAAAAACTGTTTTTT